Below are 31 T cell receptor beta chains sequenced from a single sample in a study of long-term antiretroviral therapy in people with HIV. Survey-level immunoSEQ v3.0 assays were run. The repertoire was sequenced with immunoSEQ multiplex PCR; TCRdb's copy has only in-frame clones and lacks some. The table records 15,000 to 20,000 clones, 80% of them present only once. The sample was unsorted PBMCs, taken 0.1 years before starting antiretroviral therapy. These receptors all come from a man younger than 30 with HIV.

The J gene is TRBJ2-7, the V gene TRBV15; 12 nucleotides match TRBD2. The V gene's germline CDR1 is LNHNV and CDR2 YYDKDF (reference sequence). The V and J ends lost 0 bases and 3 bases, in that order; junction bases with no gene match: 9. This CDR3 is built from 18 residues. CDR3 region: CATSRDVGLAGFYYEQYF. The CDR3 DNA reads TGTGCCACCAGCAGAGACGTCGGACTAGCGGGGTTCTACTACGAGCAGTACTTC.

The chain has TRBV19 and TRBJ1-5; 7 bases fit TRBD1. After removal of 5 bases from V and 4 bases from J, the junction contained 2 bases not matched to a gene. This CDR3 has 13 amino acids. CDR1 is LNHDA, CDR2 SQIVND, per germline (reference sequence). The CDR3 nucleotides read TGTGCCAGTAGTGGGACAGTGAATCAGCCCCAGCATTTT. Translating it yields CASSGTVNQPQHF.

This chain joins TRBV28 and TRBJ1-3; no clear D. Deletions cut 5 bases from V and 0 bases from J, with 8 bases between. In germline, CDR1 is MDHEN, CDR2 SYDVKM. The CDR3 loop spans 14 amino acids. CDR3 sequence reads: CASSDPSSGNTIYF. DNA of the CDR3: TGTGCCAGCAGTGACCCCAGCTCTGGAAACACCATATATTTT.

The table lists this clone with a few counts. The chain couples TRBV6-4 to TRBJ2-6; D perhaps matches TRBD1 (6 bases). The CDR3 loop spans 16 amino acids. V dropped 0 bases and J dropped 0 bases, with 6 bases sitting between them. Per the germline V gene, CDR1 is MRHNA and CDR2 is SNTAGT. CDR3 sequence (DNA): TGTGCCAGCAGTGACTCGGACAGCTCTGGGGCCAACGTCCTGACTTTC. Translated, it gives CASSDSDSSGANVLTF.

This chain uses TRBV7-7 with TRBJ2-1; TRBD2 aligns across 9 bases. The CDR3 has 14 amino acids. V was clipped by 3 bases and J by 7 bases; unmatched bases: 4. CDR1 is SSHAT, CDR2 FNYEAQ, per germline (reference sequence). The CDR3 reads CASSLFSGSNEQFF. For the CDR3, the DNA is TGTGCCAGCAGCTTGTTTAGCGGGAGTAATGAGCAGTTCTTC.

The CDR3 DNA reads TGTGCCAGCAGCTTCGGCCCAGAAGAGACCCAGTACTTC. This translates into CASSFGPEETQYF. The chain carries TRBV7-3 and TRBJ2-5; D ambiguous. The germline CDR1 and CDR2 sequences are SGHTA and FQGTGA. The CDR3 sequence is 13 residues long. V was clipped by 3 bases and J by 3 bases, with 8 bases between them.

This clone was picked up a small number of times. This chain links TRBV23-1 with TRBJ1-5; D may be TRBD1 (5 bases). TRBV23-1 is known as an ORF, though its function is uncertain. The CDR3 spans 16 residues. The V end was cut by 7 bases, the J end by 2 bases, with 18 bases between. CDR3 coding DNA: TGCGCCAGCATCCGAACAGCCCAGGGTGGCAATCAGCCCCAGCATTTT. Protein product: CASIRTAQGGNQPQHF.

The rearrangement links TRBV5-1 to TRBJ2-7, with TRBD1 identical over 7 bases. The CDR3 contains 17 residues. Trimming cost V 0 bases and J 0 bases; bases outside gene matches: 9. Germline V gives CDR1 SGHRS, CDR2 YFSETQ. The CDR3 is CASSLGFGTELSYEQYF. The CDR3 DNA is TGCGCCAGCAGCTTGGGTTTTGGGACAGAGCTCTCCTACGAGCAGTACTTC.

This chain joins TRBV7-2 and TRBJ2-7, with 15 bases identical to TRBD2. The CDR3 loop spans 17 amino acids. With V trimmed by 1 base and J by 6 bases, 7 bases remained unmatched. The germline V gene has CDR1 SGHTA and CDR2 FQGNSA. CDR3 coding DNA: TGTGCCAGCAGCTTAGTAGGACTAGCGGGAGGGCCTGGCGAGCAGTACTTC. The encoded protein is CASSLVGLAGGPGEQYF.

J is TRBJ1-4 and V is TRBV15; D call uncertain. This CDR3 spans 13 amino acids. Germline V gene sequence: CDR1 LNHNV, CDR2 YYDKDF (reference sequence). Trimming took 8 bases from V and 8 from J, leaving 15 bases between them. The CDR3 DNA is TGTGCCACCGGTCGTATAGTGAACGAAAAACTGTTTTTT. It yields the protein CATGRIVNEKLFF.

This rearrangement joins TRBV7-2 to TRBJ2-2, with 9 bases identical to TRBD1. CDR1 is SGHTA and CDR2 is FQGNSA in the germline V gene. The CDR3 length is 17 residues. Trimming took 2 bases from V and 4 from J; bases not matched to a gene: 8. This CDR3 reads CASSLTGTGSVTGELFF. CDR3 DNA sequence: TGTGCCAGCAGCTTAACGGGGACAGGGTCGGTCACCGGGGAGCTGTTTTTT.

The rearrangement links TRBV28 to TRBJ2-1; D is perhaps TRBD1 or TRBD2 (7 bases each). The V end lost 6 bases, the J end lost 14 bases, and 35 bases lay between the germline ends. The germline V gene has CDR1 MDHEN and CDR2 SYDVKM. There are 18 residues in the CDR3. CDR3 nucleotides: TGTGCCAGCAGCTACCGGGGGGACAGACTAAAAAGGAGAAGAAGTGAGTTCTTC. Amino acid sequence: CASSYRGDRLKRRRSEFF.

The J gene is TRBJ1-2, the V gene TRBV6-4, with D perhaps TRBD1 (6 bases). CDR1 is MRHNA, CDR2 SNTAGT, per germline. Trimming shortened V by 4 bases and J by 2 bases, and 8 bases separated the two germline ends. CDR3 length: 13 residues. CDR3 nucleotides: TGTGCCAGCAGTGCCGGGACAAACTATGGCTACACCTTC. Its protein product is CASSAGTNYGYTF.

V gene TRBV7-6 combines with J gene TRBJ2-7, with D perhaps TRBD2 (5 bases). The CDR3 is made up of 15 amino acids. Per the germline V gene, CDR1 is SGHVS and CDR2 is FNYEAQ. Between the trimmed V and J ends, which lost 5 bases and 2 bases, there was a span of 16 bases. In DNA, the CDR3 is TGTGCCAGCAGCCCACGGTATGACGGGACCTACGAGCAGTACTTC. Its translation is CASSPRYDGTYEQYF.

The J gene is TRBJ2-3, the V gene TRBV6-6; TRBD2 might be the D (5 bases). This CDR3 contains 15 residues. Germline-derived CDR1 and CDR2 are MNHNY and SVGAGI (reference sequence). Trimming took 7 bases from V and 0 from J, leaving 14 bases between them. The CDR3 DNA reads TGTGCCAGCAATCAACTAGGTGATAGCACAGATACGCAGTATTTT. This translates into CASNQLGDSTDTQYF.

The chain employs TRBV28 and TRBJ1-2; 7 positions match TRBD1. In germline, CDR1 is MDHEN, CDR2 SYDVKM. The ends lost 5 bases at V and 8 bases at J; junction bases unmatched: 23. This CDR3 has 18 residues. The CDR3 nucleotides read TGTGCCAGCAGTCCCACCGCCCTGATTGACAGGGCCCCTGAGGGCTACACCTTC. Encoded protein: CASSPTALIDRAPEGYTF.

This clone was recorded a few times. The genes are TRBV15 and TRBJ1-1; no reliable D call. Germline CDR1 is LNHNV and CDR2 is YYDKDF (reference sequence). This CDR3 comprises 15 residues. The V gene lost 5 bases and the J gene lost 0 bases, with 13 bases spanning the gap. The CDR3 protein is CATSGGLSMNTEAFF. The CDR3, as DNA: TGTGCCACCAGCGGAGGATTGTCGATGAACACTGAAGCTTTCTTT.

This clone appeared once. V gene TRBV9 combines with J gene TRBJ1-5, with D unclear. Trimming shortened V by 2 bases and J by 7 bases, and 7 bases separated the two germline ends. Germline V CDR1 and CDR2: SGDLS, YYNGEE. CDR3 length: 12 amino acids. CDR3 loop: CASSVGDQPQHF. The CDR3 DNA follows: TGTGCCAGCAGCGTCGGTGACCAGCCCCAGCATTTT.

This clone has more than one count but fewer than ten. V is TRBV11-3 and J is TRBJ1-6, with 7 positions matching TRBD1. This CDR3 region has 17 residues. Germline-derived CDR1 and CDR2 are SGHNT and YENEEA. The trim removed 5 bases at V and 2 bases at J, leaving 9 bases unmatched. This CDR3 is CASSPPGQKTYNSPLHF. CDR3 coding DNA: TGTGCCAGCAGCCCGCCGGGACAGAAAACCTATAATTCACCCCTCCACTTT.

This rearrangement joins TRBV5-5 to TRBJ1-2; perhaps TRBD1 as D (5 bases). Trimming removed 4 bases from V and 1 base from J, with 11 bases in between. This CDR3 is 14 amino acids long. In germline, CDR1 is SGHKS, CDR2 YYEKEE (reference sequence). CDR3 amino acids: CASSLPGLNYGYTF. CDR3 DNA sequence: TGTGCCAGCAGCCTCCCGGGACTTAACTATGGCTACACCTTC.

This chain joins TRBV5-1 and TRBJ1-5; no clear D gene. V shed 4 bases and J shed 0 bases, with 11 bases lying between them. CDR1 is SGHRS, CDR2 YFSETQ, per germline. This CDR3 region has 15 residues. CDR3 nucleotides: TGCGCCAGCAGCCCGGGCCTAAATAGCAATCAGCCCCAGCATTTT. Protein: CASSPGLNSNQPQHF.

This chain joins TRBV9 and TRBJ2-3; unclear D gene. The CDR3 length is 14 residues. The V end lost 0 bases, the J end lost 6 bases, and 11 bases lay between the germline ends. Germline assignment: CDR1 SGDLS and CDR2 YYNGEE. CDR3 nucleotide sequence: TGTGCCAGCAGCGTAGTTCAGTTTAGCGATACGCAGTATTTT. Encoded protein: CASSVVQFSDTQYF.

Points on this clone: Other DNA sequences from this sample encode an identical CDR3 as well. The chain links TRBV5-5 to TRBJ2-1; D call uncertain. The CDR3 length is 13 residues. V gave up 0 bases and J gave up 5 bases, with 6 bases separating them. Germline loops: CDR1 SGHKS, CDR2 YYEKEE (reference sequence). The CDR3 coding sequence is TGTGCCAGCAGCTTGGGCCCGGACAATGAGCAGTTCTTC. It specifies CASSLGPDNEQFF.

V gene TRBV9 combines with J gene TRBJ2-3, with 10 bases identical to TRBD2. Germline CDR1 reads SGDLS; CDR2 reads YYNGEE. This CDR3 is 15 amino acids long. The junction had 3 bases not matched to a gene; V was cut back by 3 bases and J by 2 bases. The CDR3 loop reads CASSAGTSDTDTQYF. CDR3 DNA: TGTGCCAGCAGCGCCGGGACTAGCGACACAGATACGCAGTATTTT.

In DNA form, the CDR3 reads TGTGCCAGCAGTGTTTCCCTCCCCCCTTTCACCATATATTTT. Translation: CASSVSLPPFTIYF. This chain links TRBV2 with TRBJ1-3, with D unclear. The germline V gene has CDR1 SNHLY and CDR2 FYNNEI. The CDR3 runs to 14 residues. V shed 4 bases and J shed 9 bases, with 16 bases lying between them.

This sequence joins TRBV20-1 and TRBJ2-1, with D possibly matching TRBD2 (5 bases). The CDR3 loop spans 11 amino acids. Germline loops: CDR1 DFQATT, CDR2 SNEGSKA (reference sequence). The V end lost 7 bases, the J end lost 3 bases, and 7 bases lay between the germline ends. The CDR3 region is CSGRVYNEQFF. CDR3 in DNA: TGCAGTGGGCGGGTCTACAATGAGCAGTTCTTC.

The chain joins TRBV28 to TRBJ2-4; 9 bases match TRBD1. J lost 3 bases, V lost 4 bases, and 7 bases had no gene match. There are 16 residues in the CDR3. The V gene's germline CDR1 is MDHEN and CDR2 SYDVKM. The CDR3 here is CASSSPQTGGKNIQYF. CDR3 nucleotides: TGTGCCAGCAGTTCACCACAGACAGGGGGCAAAAACATTCAGTACTTC.

This sequence joins TRBV9 and TRBJ1-2, with unresolved D. From germline, CDR1 is SGDLS and CDR2 YYNGEE. The ends were cut back, 0 bases at V and 2 bases at J, with 11 bases in the middle. The CDR3 runs 15 residues. The CDR3 loop reads CASSVVPDTNYGYTF. Written as DNA, the CDR3 is TGTGCCAGCAGCGTAGTCCCGGATACAAACTATGGCTACACCTTC. Looking up the rest from reference TRBV9 and TRBJ1-2 gives the full variable domain: DSGVTQTPKHLITATGQRVTLRCSPRSGDLSVYWYQQSLDQGLQFLIQYYNGEERAKGNILERFSAQQFPDLHSELNLSSLELGDSALYFCASSVVPDTNYGYTFGSGTRLTVV.

The chain has TRBV6-1 and TRBJ1-5, with 10 bases aligning to TRBD1. The CDR3 extends over 15 amino acids. From germline, CDR1 is MNHNS and CDR2 SASEGT. The junction had 0 bases not matched to a gene; V was cut back by 4 bases and J by 0 bases. Written as DNA, the CDR3 is TGTGCCAGCAGTGGGACAGGGGGTAGCAATCAGCCCCAGCATTTT. Protein: CASSGTGGSNQPQHF.

V is TRBV7-2 and J is TRBJ1-4; D ambiguous. This CDR3 has 17 residues. V gave up 5 bases and J gave up 4 bases, with 20 bases separating them. Per the germline V gene, CDR1 is SGHTA and CDR2 is FQGNSA. The CDR3, as DNA: TGTGCCAGCAGCGTACCGACCGGAGCAGAGTTTAATGAAAAACTGTTTTTT. Amino acids: CASSVPTGAEFNEKLFF.

The table lists this clone with a count of one. V is TRBV18 and J is TRBJ1-4; D call uncertain. Germline loops: CDR1 KGHSH, CDR2 LQKENI. This CDR3 is 16 amino acids long. V was shortened by 3 bases and J by 0 bases, with 11 bases between the two germline ends. CDR3 sequence reads: CASSPLGGATNEKLFF. CDR3 nucleotide sequence: TGTGCCAGCTCACCCCTTGGCGGGGCAACTAATGAAAAACTGTTTTTT.